This TCR beta chain was sequenced for a study of post-analysis software for immune sequencing data. The ends lost 6 bases at V and 4 bases at J; junction bases unmatched: 11. This CDR3 region has 15 residues. This clonotype was seen a handful of times. Its target is unknown. Study-wide results and caveats: When patients were compared with controls, 5 or 6 TRBV segments were more frequent, TRBV5-6, TRBV5-1 and TRBV20-1 among them.

Presence of unique molecular identifiers characterized the TCR beta cDNA libraries. Each CDR3 protein is one row after TCRdb ran MiXCR on the PCR reads. This table holds about 820,000 distinct CDR3 sequences, 53% found once. The source is a girl aged 5 to 17 with multiple sclerosis. V and J are TRBV12-3 or TRBV12-4 and TRBJ1-2; 7 nucleotides align to TRBD1. Sequenced input: blood. The CDR3 nucleotides read TGTGCCAGCAGGGGGGCAGTAGGGGGCCGCTATGGCTACACCTTC. This gives the protein CASRGAVGGRYGYTF.